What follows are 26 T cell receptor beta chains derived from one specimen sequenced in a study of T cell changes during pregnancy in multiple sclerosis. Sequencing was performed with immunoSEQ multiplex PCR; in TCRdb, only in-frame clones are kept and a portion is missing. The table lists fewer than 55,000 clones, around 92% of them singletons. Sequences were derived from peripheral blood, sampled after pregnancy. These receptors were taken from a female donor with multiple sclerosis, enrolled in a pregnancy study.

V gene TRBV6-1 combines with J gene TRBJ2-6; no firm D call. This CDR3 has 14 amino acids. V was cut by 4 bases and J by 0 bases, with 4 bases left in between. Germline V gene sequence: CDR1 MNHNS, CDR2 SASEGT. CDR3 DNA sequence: TGTGCCAGCAGTGCCGTCTCTGGGGCCAACGTCCTGACTTTC. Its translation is CASSAVSGANVLTF.

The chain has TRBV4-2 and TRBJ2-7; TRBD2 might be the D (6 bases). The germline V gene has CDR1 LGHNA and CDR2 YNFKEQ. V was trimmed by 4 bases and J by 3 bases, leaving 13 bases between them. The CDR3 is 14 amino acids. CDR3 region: CASSRDWGDYEQYF. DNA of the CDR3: TGTGCCAGCAGCCGAGACTGGGGGGACTACGAGCAGTACTTC.

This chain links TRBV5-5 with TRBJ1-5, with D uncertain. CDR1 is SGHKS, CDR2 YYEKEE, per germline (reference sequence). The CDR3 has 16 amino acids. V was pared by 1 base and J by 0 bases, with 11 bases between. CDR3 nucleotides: TGTGCCAGCAGCTTGACAGCCTTTTATAGCAATCAGCCCCAGCATTTT. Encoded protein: CASSLTAFYSNQPQHF. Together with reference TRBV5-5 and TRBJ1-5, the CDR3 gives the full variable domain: DAGVTQSPTHLIKTRGQQVTLRCSPISGHKSVSWYQQVLGQGPQFIFQYYEKEERGRGNFPDRFSARQFPNYSSELNVNALLLGDSALYLCASSLTAFYSNQPQHFGDGTRLSIL.

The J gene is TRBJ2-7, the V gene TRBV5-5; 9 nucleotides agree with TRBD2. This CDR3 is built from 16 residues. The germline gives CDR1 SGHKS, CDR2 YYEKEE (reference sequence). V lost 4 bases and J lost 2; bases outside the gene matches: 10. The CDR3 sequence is CASSPEGAGGPYEQYF. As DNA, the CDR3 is TGTGCCAGCAGCCCCGAGGGAGCGGGGGGCCCCTACGAGCAGTACTTC.

Here the CDR3 reads CASSLGPGAQYSNQPQHF. The CDR3 nucleotides read TGTGCCAGCAGCTTAGGTCCTGGAGCCCAATATAGCAATCAGCCCCAGCATTTT. The chain is built from TRBV7-6 and TRBJ1-5; D gene ambiguous. With 1 base removed from V and 0 bases from J, the gap between germline ends came to 16 bases. Germline loops: CDR1 SGHVS, CDR2 FNYEAQ. The CDR3 sequence is 18 residues long.

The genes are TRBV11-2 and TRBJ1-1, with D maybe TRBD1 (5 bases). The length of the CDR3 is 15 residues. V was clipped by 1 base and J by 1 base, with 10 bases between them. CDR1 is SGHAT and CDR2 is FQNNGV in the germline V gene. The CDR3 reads CASSLGAGPNTEAFF. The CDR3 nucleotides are TGTGCCAGCAGCTTAGGGGCGGGACCGAACACTGAAGCTTTCTTT.

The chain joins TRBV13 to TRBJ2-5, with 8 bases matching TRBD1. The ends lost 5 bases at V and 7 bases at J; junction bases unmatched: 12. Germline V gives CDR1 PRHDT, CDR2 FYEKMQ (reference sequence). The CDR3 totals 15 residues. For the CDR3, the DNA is TGTGCCAGCAGCGGACAGGGACGGGCTAGGGGGACCCAGTACTTC. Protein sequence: CASSGQGRARGTQYF.

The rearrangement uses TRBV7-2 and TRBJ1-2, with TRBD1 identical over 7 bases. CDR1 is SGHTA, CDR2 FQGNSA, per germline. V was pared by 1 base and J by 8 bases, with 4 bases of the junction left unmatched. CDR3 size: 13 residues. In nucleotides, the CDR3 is TGTGCCAGCAGCTTAGATAACAGGGGAGGCTACACCTTC. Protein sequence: CASSLDNRGGYTF. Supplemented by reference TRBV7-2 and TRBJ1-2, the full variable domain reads GAGVSQSPSNKVTEKGKDVELRCDPISGHTALYWYRQSLGQGLEFLIYFQGNSAPDKSGLPSDRFSAERTGGSVSTLTIQRTQQEDSAVYLCASSLDNRGGYTFGSGTRLTVV.

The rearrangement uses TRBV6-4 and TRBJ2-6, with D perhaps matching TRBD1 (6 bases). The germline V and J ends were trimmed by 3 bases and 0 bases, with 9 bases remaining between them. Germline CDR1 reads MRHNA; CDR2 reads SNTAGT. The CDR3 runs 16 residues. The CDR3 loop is CASSEGHNSGANVLTF. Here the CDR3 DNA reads TGTGCCAGCAGTGAGGGACACAACTCTGGGGCCAACGTCCTGACTTTC.

DNA for the CDR3: TGTGCCAGCAAATACAGGGGCCGGAATTCACCCCTCCACTTT. Amino acid sequence: CASKYRGRNSPLHF. This chain uses TRBV5-6 with TRBJ1-6; TRBD1 aligns across 7 bases. This CDR3 has 14 residues. The germline V gene encodes CDR1 SGHDT and CDR2 YYEEEE. With V trimmed by 6 bases and J by 7 bases, 7 bases remained unmatched.

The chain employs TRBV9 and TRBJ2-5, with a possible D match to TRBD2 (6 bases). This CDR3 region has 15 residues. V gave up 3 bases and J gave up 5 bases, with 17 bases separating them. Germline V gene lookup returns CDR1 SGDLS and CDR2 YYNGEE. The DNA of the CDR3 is TGTGCCAGCAGCGCCGGGGACTCAAGGCTGGAGACCCAGTACTTC. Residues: CASSAGDSRLETQYF.

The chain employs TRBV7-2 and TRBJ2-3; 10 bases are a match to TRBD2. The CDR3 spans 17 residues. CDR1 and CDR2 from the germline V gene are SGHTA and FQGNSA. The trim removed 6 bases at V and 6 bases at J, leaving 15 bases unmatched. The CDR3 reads CASSFGSAGGPLDTQYF. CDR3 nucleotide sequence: TGTGCCAGCAGTTTTGGGTCAGCGGGGGGGCCCCTGGATACGCAGTATTTT.

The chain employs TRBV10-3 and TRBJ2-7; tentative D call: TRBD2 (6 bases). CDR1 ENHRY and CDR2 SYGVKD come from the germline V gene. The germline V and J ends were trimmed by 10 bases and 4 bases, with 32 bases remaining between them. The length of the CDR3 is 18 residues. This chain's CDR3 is CATKPGLTGTQIGYEQYF. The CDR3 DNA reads TGTGCCACCAAACCGGGACTCACCGGGACGCAGATAGGGTACGAGCAGTACTTC.

CDR3 loop: CASSRDGGNTEAFF. The DNA of the CDR3 is TGTGCCAGCAGTCGCGATGGAGGGAACACTGAAGCTTTCTTT. The chain employs TRBV7-3 and TRBJ1-1; the D is unclear. Germline V CDR1 and CDR2: SGHTA, FQGTGA. V was pared by 6 bases and J by 1 base, with 12 bases between. The CDR3 runs 14 residues. Based on the CDR3 plus reference TRBV7-3 and TRBJ1-1, the full variable domain is GAGVSQTPSNKVTEKGKYVELRCDPISGHTALYWYRQSLGQGPEFLIYFQGTGAADDSGLPNDRFFAVRPEGSVSTLKIQRTERGDSAVYLCASSRDGGNTEAFFGQGTRLTVV.

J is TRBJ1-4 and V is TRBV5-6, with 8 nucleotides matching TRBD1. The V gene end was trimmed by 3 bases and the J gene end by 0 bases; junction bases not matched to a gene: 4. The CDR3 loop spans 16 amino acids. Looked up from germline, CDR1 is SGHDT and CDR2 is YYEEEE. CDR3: CASSWTGRATNEKLFF. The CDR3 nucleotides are TGTGCCAGCAGCTGGACAGGGAGGGCAACTAATGAAAAACTGTTTTTT.

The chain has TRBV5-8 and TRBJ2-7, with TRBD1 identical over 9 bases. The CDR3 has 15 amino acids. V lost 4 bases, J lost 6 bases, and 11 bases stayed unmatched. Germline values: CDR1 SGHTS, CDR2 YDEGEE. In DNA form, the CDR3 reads TGTGCCAGCAGCGCTCCCGGGACAGGGACTGTCGAGCAGTACTTC. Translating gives CASSAPGTGTVEQYF.

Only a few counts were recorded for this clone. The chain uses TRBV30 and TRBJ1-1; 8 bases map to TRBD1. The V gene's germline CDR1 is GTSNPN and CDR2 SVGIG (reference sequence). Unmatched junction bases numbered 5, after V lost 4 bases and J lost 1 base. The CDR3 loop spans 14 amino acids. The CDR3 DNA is TGTGCCTGGACTGGACAGGGTTGGAACACTGAAGCTTTCTTT. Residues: CAWTGQGWNTEAFF.

CDR3 protein: CASSSAGSGNTIYF. As DNA, the CDR3 is TGTGCCAGCAGCTCGGCGGGATCTGGAAACACCATATATTTT. The chain joins TRBV7-3 to TRBJ1-3; no clear D gene. This CDR3 is 14 amino acids long. From germline, CDR1 is SGHTA and CDR2 FQGTGA. V was shortened by 4 bases and J by 1 base, with 8 bases between the two germline ends.

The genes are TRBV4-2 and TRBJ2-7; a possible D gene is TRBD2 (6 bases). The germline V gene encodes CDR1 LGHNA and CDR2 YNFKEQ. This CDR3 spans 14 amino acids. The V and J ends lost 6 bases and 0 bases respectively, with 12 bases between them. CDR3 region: CASRILGGSYEQYF. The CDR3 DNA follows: TGTGCCAGCAGAATTCTCGGGGGCTCCTACGAGCAGTACTTC.

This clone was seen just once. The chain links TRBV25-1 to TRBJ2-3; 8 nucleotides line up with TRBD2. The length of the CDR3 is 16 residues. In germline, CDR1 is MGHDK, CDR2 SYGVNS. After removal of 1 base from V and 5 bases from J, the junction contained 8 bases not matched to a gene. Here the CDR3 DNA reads TGTGCCAGCAGTGAATTCCGGAGCGGGGGTCTAGATACGCAGTATTTT. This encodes CASSEFRSGGLDTQYF.

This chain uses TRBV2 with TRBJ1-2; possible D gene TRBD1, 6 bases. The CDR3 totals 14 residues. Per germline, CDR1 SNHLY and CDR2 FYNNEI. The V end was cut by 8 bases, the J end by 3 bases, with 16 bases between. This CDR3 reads CASLSGTKDYGYTF. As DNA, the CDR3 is TGTGCCAGCTTGTCCGGGACAAAAGACTATGGCTACACCTTC.

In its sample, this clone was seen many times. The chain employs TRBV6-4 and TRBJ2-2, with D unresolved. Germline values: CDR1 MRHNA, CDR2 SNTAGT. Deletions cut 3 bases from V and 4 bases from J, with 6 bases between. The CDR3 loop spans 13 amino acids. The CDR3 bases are TGTGCCAGCAGTGAGTCTAGCACCGGGGAGCTGTTTTTT. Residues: CASSESSTGELFF.

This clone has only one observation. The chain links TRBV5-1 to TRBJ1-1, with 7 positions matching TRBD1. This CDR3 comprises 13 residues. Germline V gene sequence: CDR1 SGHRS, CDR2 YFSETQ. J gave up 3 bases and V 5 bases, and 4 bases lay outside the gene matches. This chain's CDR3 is CASSSQGDTEAFF. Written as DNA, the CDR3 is TGCGCCAGCAGTTCCCAGGGGGACACTGAAGCTTTCTTT.

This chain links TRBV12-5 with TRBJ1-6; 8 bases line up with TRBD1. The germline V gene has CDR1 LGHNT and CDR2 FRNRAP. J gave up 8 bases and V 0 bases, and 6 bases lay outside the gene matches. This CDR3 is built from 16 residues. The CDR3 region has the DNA TGTGCTAGTGGTTTGGTGACAGGGGTGGGAGATTCACCCCTCCACTTT. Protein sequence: CASGLVTGVGDSPLHF.

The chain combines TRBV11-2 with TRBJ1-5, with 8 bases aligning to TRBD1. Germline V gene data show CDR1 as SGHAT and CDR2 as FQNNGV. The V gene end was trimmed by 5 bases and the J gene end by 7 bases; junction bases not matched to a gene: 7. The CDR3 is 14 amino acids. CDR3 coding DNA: TGTGCCAGCAGCCGTGCAGGGGGCGAGCAGCCCCAGCATTTT. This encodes CASSRAGGEQPQHF.

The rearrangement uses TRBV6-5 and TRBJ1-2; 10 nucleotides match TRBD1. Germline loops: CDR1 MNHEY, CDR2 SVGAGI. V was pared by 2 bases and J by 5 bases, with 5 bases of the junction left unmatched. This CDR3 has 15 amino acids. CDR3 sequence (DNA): TGTGCCAGCAGTTACGACAGGGGGCGCGGGTATGGCTACACCTTC. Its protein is CASSYDRGRGYGYTF.